Listed below are T cell receptor beta chains from one sample, sequenced in a study of Ad26.COV2.S vaccination and SARS-CoV-2 variants. TCRdb's copy holds only in-frame clones and misses some; the assay was immunoSEQ multiplex PCR. The table records about 480,000 clones, 70% to 90% of them present only once. The sequencing here drew on peripheral blood, taken in a trial of Ad26.COV2.S vaccine versus placebo. Receptor source: a person aged 18-65 years who received the Ad26.COV2.S COVID-19 vaccine or a placebo. Each CDR3 is given with its conserved first and last residue. Each record gives: CDR3 protein, CDR3 DNA, clone size, CDR3 length, J gene, V gene, D gene. D genes are given only for firm matches. Part of the rows lack a size; the others show once, few, many or a class for expanded clones.

CDR3 protein: CASSGLAGGPTQETQYF
CDR3 DNA: TGTGCCAGCAGCGGACTAGCGGGAGGGCCCACTCAAGAGACCCAGTACTTC
clone size: -
CDR3 length: 17
J gene: TRBJ2-5
V gene: TRBV5-4
D gene: TRBD2

CDR3 protein: CASSPNWGFDEQFF
CDR3 DNA: TGTGCCAGCAGTCCCAATTGGGGGTTCGATGAGCAGTTCTTC
clone size: -
CDR3 length: 14
J gene: TRBJ2-1
V gene: TRBV6-5
D gene: -

CDR3 protein: CASSLGGGLPSEQYF
CDR3 DNA: TGTGCCAGCAGCTTAGGCGGAGGCCTCCCATCCGAGCAGTACTTC
clone size: -
CDR3 length: 15
J gene: TRBJ2-7
V gene: TRBV7-9
D gene: -

CDR3 protein: CASQKDRGTDTQYF
CDR3 DNA: TGTGCCAGCCAAAAGGACAGGGGGACAGATACGCAGTATTTT
clone size: -
CDR3 length: 14
J gene: TRBJ2-3
V gene: TRBV5-4
D gene: TRBD1

CDR3 protein: CASTQGRAYEQYF
CDR3 DNA: TGTGCCAGCACCCAGGGCCGGGCCTACGAGCAGTACTTC
clone size: -
CDR3 length: 13
J gene: TRBJ2-7
V gene: TRBV2
D gene: -

CDR3 protein: CASSQEGVRTDTQYF
CDR3 DNA: TGCGCCAGCAGCCAAGAAGGGGTTCGGACAGATACGCAGTATTTT
clone size: -
CDR3 length: 15
J gene: TRBJ2-3
V gene: TRBV4-3
D gene: -

CDR3 protein: CASSYSPGQSNYGYTF
CDR3 DNA: TGTGCCAGCAGTTACTCACCGGGACAGAGCAACTATGGCTACACCTTC
clone size: -
CDR3 length: 16
J gene: TRBJ1-2
V gene: TRBV6-2/TRBV6-3
D gene: TRBD1

CDR3 protein: CASSYAPSGRTGELFF
CDR3 DNA: TGTGCCAGCAGTTACGCACCTAGCGGGAGAACCGGGGAGCTGTTTTTT
clone size: medium-sized
CDR3 length: 16
J gene: TRBJ2-2
V gene: TRBV6-6
D gene: TRBD2

CDR3 protein: CATSPIVDTQYF
CDR3 DNA: TGTGCCACCAGCCCGATAGTCGATACGCAGTATTTT
clone size: -
CDR3 length: 12
J gene: TRBJ2-3
V gene: TRBV15
D gene: -

CDR3 protein: CASSQTSASNTGELFF
CDR3 DNA: TGTGCCAGCAGTCAGACTAGCGCGTCGAACACCGGGGAGCTGTTTTTT
clone size: -
CDR3 length: 16
J gene: TRBJ2-2
V gene: TRBV6-2/TRBV6-3
D gene: TRBD2

CDR3 protein: CASSWGRDNEQFF
CDR3 DNA: TGTGCCAGCAGTTGGGGACGGGACAATGAGCAGTTCTTC
clone size: once
CDR3 length: 13
J gene: TRBJ2-1
V gene: TRBV27
D gene: -

CDR3 protein: CASSYSGGNPYEQYF
CDR3 DNA: TGTGCCAGCAGTTACTCAGGCGGGAACCCCTACGAGCAGTACTTC
clone size: -
CDR3 length: 15
J gene: TRBJ2-7
V gene: TRBV6-2/TRBV6-3
D gene: -

CDR3 protein: CASSLTLFYEQYF
CDR3 DNA: TGTGCCAGCAGTCTTACTTTATTCTACGAGCAGTACTTC
clone size: -
CDR3 length: 13
J gene: TRBJ2-7
V gene: TRBV12-3/TRBV12-4
D gene: -